This record covers a single T cell receptor beta chain. V lost 1 base to trimming and J lost 7 bases, with 11 bases between them. The length of the CDR3 is 12 residues. CDR1 SQVTM and CDR2 ANQGSEA come from the germline V gene. The data stem from a study of PD-L1 blockade in urothelial cancer. Turning to the study itself: There were a median of approximately 140,000 T cells in blood samples.

Time point described: pretreatment peripheral blood. Profiling relied on immunoSEQ multiplex PCR, and the TCRdb table lists in-frame clones only, not all of them. There are some 56,000 clones in the sample; 75% to 90% occur only once, and roughly 1.3% lies in the top ten. The V call is TRBV29-1, the J call TRBJ2-7, with D possibly TRBD2 on 6 matching bases. The TCR sequence derives from a man aged 50 or older with urothelial cancer. The sequencing here drew on PBMCs, taken around atezolizumab (anti-PD-L1) treatment. The CDR3: CSVEGRGLEQYF. The DNA of the CDR3 is TGCAGCGTTGAAGGGAGGGGTTTGGAGCAGTACTTC.